The 25 T cell receptor beta chains below all came from one sample that was sequenced in a study of blood T cell repertoires in COVID-19. Sequenced by immunoSEQ multiplex PCR; TCRdb stores in-frame clones only, minus some. The data contain around 54,000 clones, 75% to 95% of them singletons. Sample: peripheral blood. These receptors came from a woman between 40 and 50 years old with active COVID-19.

The V call is TRBV7-2, the J call TRBJ2-7, with 9 bases aligning to TRBD2. Germline V gives CDR1 SGHTA, CDR2 FQGNSA. The CDR3 has 14 residues. Trimming at V came to 4 bases and at J to 3 bases, leaving 4 bases not matched to a gene. CDR3 DNA: TGTGCCAGCAGCTCCGGGACTAGCCGCTACGAGCAGTACTTC. It encodes CASSSGTSRYEQYF.

The V and J genes are TRBV3-1 (or the pseudogene TRBV3-2) and TRBJ2-2; no firm D call. V lost 4 bases, J lost 6 bases, and 6 bases lay in between. Germline CDR1 reads LGHDT; CDR2 reads YNNKEL (reference sequence). The CDR3 has 12 residues. The CDR3 DNA is TGTGCCAGCAGCCTCTCAGCCGGGGAGCTGTTTTTT. Residues: CASSLSAGELFF.

The chain combines TRBV5-6 with TRBJ1-5; 7 bases match TRBD1. Trimming removed 1 base from V and 6 bases from J; junction bases left unmatched: 13. The CDR3 has 17 residues. Germline V gene data show CDR1 as SGHDT and CDR2 as YYEEEE. The CDR3, as DNA: TGTGCCAGCAGCTTGAGGGGAACAGGGGTCGGAAGTCAGCCCCAGCATTTT. Its protein product is CASSLRGTGVGSQPQHF.

The gene calls are TRBV25-1 and TRBJ1-6, with D maybe TRBD1 (5 bases). V was clipped by 2 bases and J by 2 bases, with 13 bases between them. Germline V gene lookup returns CDR1 MGHDK and CDR2 SYGVNS. CDR3 size: 17 residues. CDR3 amino acids: CASSEETVRPYNSPLHF. The CDR3 DNA reads TGTGCCAGCAGTGAAGAGACAGTGAGACCCTATAATTCACCCCTCCACTTT.

V and J are TRBV4-1 and TRBJ2-5; TRBD2 might be the D (6 bases). The CDR3 consists of 15 residues. CDR1 MGHRA and CDR2 YSYEKL come from the germline V gene. V lost 0 bases, J lost 5 bases, and 13 bases lay in between. For the CDR3, the DNA is TGCGCCAGCAGCCAAGATCGCCGGGGGATGGAGACCCAGTACTTC. It encodes CASSQDRRGMETQYF.

The V gene is TRBV7-2, the J gene TRBJ2-3; 11 nucleotides align to TRBD2. CDR3 length: 17 residues. CDR1 is SGHTA, CDR2 FQGNSA, per germline. Trimming cost V 3 bases and J 1 base; bases outside gene matches: 6. CDR3: CASSFPSGGFRTDTQYF. CDR3 sequence (DNA): TGTGCCAGCAGCTTCCCTAGCGGGGGGTTTCGCACAGATACGCAGTATTTT.

The V and J genes are TRBV30 and TRBJ2-7; possible D gene TRBD2, 5 bases. CDR1 and CDR2 from the germline V gene are GTSNPN and SVGIG (reference sequence). V was trimmed by 8 bases and J by 9 bases, leaving 17 bases between them. This CDR3 contains 11 residues. The CDR3 region is CASLRGLGQYF. The CDR3, as DNA: TGTGCCAGCCTGAGAGGGCTGGGGCAGTACTTC.

This rearrangement joins TRBV3-1 (or the pseudogene TRBV3-2) to TRBJ2-1; the D gene is possibly TRBD2 (6 bases). This CDR3 contains 15 residues. CDR1 and CDR2 (germline): LGHDT, YNNKEL (reference sequence). Trimming removed 1 base at V and 2 bases at J, with 9 bases between. The CDR3 sequence is CASSQAGETYNEQFF. The CDR3 nucleotides read TGTGCCAGCAGCCAAGCGGGGGAAACCTACAATGAGCAGTTCTTC.

This chain connects TRBV28 to TRBJ1-6; 10 nucleotides match TRBD1. Trimming cost V 1 base and J 14 bases; bases outside gene matches: 8. This CDR3 region has 15 residues. Germline V lookup: CDR1 MDHEN, CDR2 SYDVKM. CDR3 sequence reads: CASSLFRTGGITLHF. The CDR3 DNA sequence: TGTGCCAGCAGTTTATTTAGGACAGGGGGTATTACCCTCCACTTT.

The CDR3 DNA sequence: TGTGCCAGCAGTAAAACCCCGGCGGGGGCTGAGACCCAGTACTTC. Translated, it gives CASSKTPAGAETQYF. The J gene is TRBJ2-5, the V gene TRBV9, with D possibly being TRBD2 (7 bases). This CDR3 has 15 amino acids. V was pared by 5 bases and J by 5 bases, with 19 bases between. Looked up from germline, CDR1 is SGDLS and CDR2 is YYNGEE. Combining the CDR3 with reference TRBV9 and TRBJ2-5 gives the whole variable domain DSGVTQTPKHLITATGQRVTLRCSPRSGDLSVYWYQQSLDQGLQFLIQYYNGEERAKGNILERFSAQQFPDLHSELNLSSLELGDSALYFCASSKTPAGAETQYFGPGTRLLVL.

This chain connects TRBV9 to TRBJ2-2; a weak D match, TRBD1 (5 bases). Germline CDR1 and CDR2: SGDLS and YYNGEE. V shed 4 bases and J shed 7 bases, with 14 bases lying between them. The CDR3 runs to 14 residues. This chain's CDR3 is CASSPVPRVGELFF. For the CDR3, the DNA is TGTGCCAGCAGCCCCGTCCCCAGGGTCGGGGAGCTGTTTTTT. The entire variable domain, with the rest obtained from reference TRBV9 and TRBJ2-2, is as follows: DSGVTQTPKHLITATGQRVTLRCSPRSGDLSVYWYQQSLDQGLQFLIQYYNGEERAKGNILERFSAQQFPDLHSELNLSSLELGDSALYFCASSPVPRVGELFFGEGSRLTVL.

The genes are TRBV5-4 and TRBJ2-7, with D possibly TRBD2 on 6 matching bases. The CDR3 runs 14 residues. The germline gives CDR1 SGHNT, CDR2 YYREEE (reference sequence). Trimming removed 5 bases from V and 4 bases from J, with 16 bases in between. CDR3 region: CASSHSGLLYEQYF. CDR3 sequence (DNA): TGTGCCAGCAGTCACTCTGGACTACTATACGAGCAGTACTTC.

The chain carries TRBV19 and TRBJ1-1; 7 positions match TRBD1. This CDR3 is 13 amino acids long. J gave up 1 base and V 10 bases, and 6 bases lay outside the gene matches. Looked up from germline, CDR1 is LNHDA and CDR2 is SQIVND (reference sequence). The CDR3 DNA sequence: TGTGCCACCATCAGACAGGGGAACACTGAAGCTTTCTTT. As protein: CATIRQGNTEAFF.

This CDR3 is CASSLGSGRRGYTF. DNA of the CDR3: TGCGCCAGCAGCTTGGGGTCCGGGAGGCGCGGCTACACCTTC. This rearrangement joins TRBV5-1 to TRBJ1-2, with D hard to call. Trimming took off 0 bases at V and 8 bases at J, with 14 bases between the two ends. The CDR3 covers 14 residues. CDR1 and CDR2 from the germline V gene are SGHRS and YFSETQ.

This rearrangement joins TRBV7-8 to TRBJ2-3; 7 bases fit TRBD2. Germline loops: CDR1 SGHVS, CDR2 FQNEAQ. The CDR3 runs 15 residues. After removal of 1 base from V and 3 bases from J, the junction contained 4 bases not matched to a gene. CDR3 sequence (DNA): TGTGCCAGCAGCTTAGGACTAGCCAGGACAGATACGCAGTATTTT. Its translation is CASSLGLARTDTQYF.

The chain uses TRBV4-3 and TRBJ1-2; 11 bases fit TRBD1. CDR1 LGHNA and CDR2 YSLEER come from the germline V gene. The junction had 7 bases not matched to a gene; V was cut back by 3 bases and J by 4 bases. The CDR3 covers 16 residues. The CDR3 sequence: CASSHLDRGPTYGYTF. CDR3 coding DNA: TGCGCCAGCAGCCATCTGGACAGGGGGCCGACCTATGGCTACACCTTC.

The J gene is TRBJ1-1, the V gene TRBV5-4; 10 bases fit TRBD1. V lost 5 bases, J lost 4 bases, and 8 bases stayed unmatched. The length of the CDR3 is 15 residues. Germline assignment: CDR1 SGHNT and CDR2 YYREEE (reference sequence). The CDR3 nucleotides read TGTGCCAGCAGGGCGGGACAGGGGTTCGGCACTGAAGCTTTCTTT. This gives the protein CASRAGQGFGTEAFF.

This rearrangement joins TRBV19 to TRBJ1-1; D remains unclear. The germline gives CDR1 LNHDA, CDR2 SQIVND (reference sequence). With 9 bases removed from V and 11 bases from J, the gap between germline ends came to 25 bases. The CDR3 has 14 residues. CDR3 protein: CASTYYLGESRAFF. CDR3 coding DNA: TGTGCCAGCACTTATTACCTCGGAGAATCTCGGGCTTTCTTT.

This clone was picked up a small number of times. J is TRBJ1-2 and V is TRBV7-2; possibly TRBD1 for D (6 bases). The V end was cut by 5 bases, the J end by 2 bases, with 15 bases between. Per germline, CDR1 SGHTA and CDR2 FQGNSA. The CDR3 has 15 amino acids. Here the CDR3 DNA reads TGTGCCAGCAGCCCAATCCTCCAGGGGAACTATGGCTACACCTTC. This gives the protein CASSPILQGNYGYTF. The full variable domain, completed using reference TRBV7-2 and TRBJ1-2, is GAGVSQSPSNKVTEKGKDVELRCDPISGHTALYWYRQSLGQGLEFLIYFQGNSAPDKSGLPSDRFSAERTGGSVSTLTIQRTQQEDSAVYLCASSPILQGNYGYTFGSGTRLTVV.

V usage is TRBV7-2 and J usage is TRBJ2-6; tentatively, D is TRBD1 (5 bases). Trimming removed 3 bases at V and 1 base at J, with 10 bases between. Germline V gene sequence: CDR1 SGHTA, CDR2 FQGNSA. CDR3 length: 16 residues. The CDR3 loop is CASSLVQGSGANVLTF. CDR3 coding DNA: TGTGCCAGCAGCTTGGTTCAGGGATCTGGGGCCAACGTCCTGACTTTC.

The chain combines TRBV10-1 with TRBJ1-5, with TRBD1 matching over 7 bases. J gave up 3 bases and V 6 bases, and 11 bases lay outside the gene matches. There are 16 residues in the CDR3. CDR1 and CDR2 (germline): WNHNN, SYGVQD (reference sequence). CDR3 in amino acids: CASRAVAGGINQPQHF. The CDR3 DNA reads as TGCGCCAGCAGGGCCGTGGCAGGGGGGATCAATCAGCCCCAGCATTTT.

In this sample, this clone turned up a few times. The chain joins TRBV11-2 to TRBJ2-5, with 11 nucleotides matching TRBD2. The CDR3 sequence is 16 residues long. Germline V gives CDR1 SGHAT, CDR2 FQNNGV. Losses at the gene ends were 5 bases for V and 1 base for J; bases not matched to a gene: 6. The chain's CDR3 is CASSPRLAGSQETQYF. The CDR3 nucleotides read TGTGCCAGCAGCCCGAGACTAGCGGGGTCCCAAGAGACCCAGTACTTC.

The rearrangement uses TRBV5-6 and TRBJ1-3; D is undetermined. V was pared by 1 base and J by 0 bases, with 14 bases between. The CDR3 consists of 17 residues. Germline V gene lookup returns CDR1 SGHDT and CDR2 YYEEEE. CDR3 protein: CASSLRRQVPSGNTIYF. DNA for the CDR3: TGTGCCAGCAGCTTGCGCCGCCAGGTCCCCTCTGGAAACACCATATATTTT.

The chain joins TRBV19 to TRBJ1-6; 8 positions match TRBD1. There are 15 residues in the CDR3. V was pared by 7 bases and J by 10 bases, with 12 bases of the junction left unmatched. CDR1 is LNHDA, CDR2 SQIVND, per germline (reference sequence). The DNA for the CDR3 is TGTGCCAGTACCAGGGGGCAGGGTCGAGGCTCACCCCTCCACTTT. This translates into CASTRGQGRGSPLHF.

The gene calls are TRBV30 and TRBJ1-1; D is unclear. Per germline, CDR1 GTSNPN and CDR2 SVGIG (reference sequence). Trimming removed 4 bases from V and 0 bases from J, with 9 bases in between. CDR3 length: 13 amino acids. The CDR3 DNA sequence: TGTGCCTGGAACTCCGGTTTGAACACTGAAGCTTTCTTT. Amino acids: CAWNSGLNTEAFF.